The clone carrying this T cell receptor beta chain was picked up many times. TCRbeta library construction was performed incorporating unique molecular identifiers. TCRdb reprocessed the PCR reads with MiXCR, giving one entry per CDR3 protein. The sample consists of some 550,000 distinct CDR3 sequences, about 16% of them appearing once. This sample was taken from a study of T-cell reconstitution after alpha-beta-depleted transplantation in children. Sequencing used PBMCs from the stem cell graft donor, obtained from the stem cell graft. The source is a human donor who donated a stem cell graft to a child with acute lymphoblastic leukemia.

Here the CDR3 DNA reads TGTGCCAGCAGTTGGGACAGGGGGCTTCCCGGGGAGCTGTTTTTT. This translates into CASSWDRGLPGELFF. The chain employs TRBV12-3 or TRBV12-4 and TRBJ2-2; 12 positions match TRBD1. With V trimmed by 4 bases and J by 6 bases, 3 bases remained unmatched. The CDR3 runs 15 residues.